The next 2 T cell receptor beta chains were all read from a single sample in a study of CD8+ T cells in alopecia areata. Following RNA extraction, reverse transcription yielded cDNA that acted as the sequencing template. The protocol was immunoSEQ multiplex PCR, while the TCRdb copy is restricted to in-frame clones and leaves out a portion. The sample consists of approximately 280,000 clones, 58% of them appearing once. Treatment here: oral pan-JAK inhibitor, 5-10 mg twice daily. The sequences come from CD4+ T cells sorted from blood, collected at week 24, from a patient treated with tofacitinib. The receptors were gathered from a human donor with alopecia areata.

The gene calls are TRBV9 and TRBJ2-5, with 7 positions matching TRBD1. CDR1 is SGDLS, CDR2 YYNGEE, per germline. This CDR3 comprises 14 residues. Trimming at V came to 4 bases and at J to 1 base, leaving 4 bases not matched to a gene. The CDR3 sequence is CASSSRQGQETQYF. For the CDR3, the DNA is TGTGCCAGCAGCTCCAGACAGGGCCAAGAGACCCAGTACTTC.

V is TRBV5-4 and J is TRBJ2-6; no definite D call. The V gene lost 0 bases and the J gene lost 0 bases, with 10 bases spanning the gap. The length of the CDR3 is 17 residues. Germline V gene lookup returns CDR1 SGHNT and CDR2 YYREEE (reference sequence). In nucleotides, the CDR3 is TGTGCCAGCAGCTTGGCAGTGGCGAGCTCTGGGGCCAACGTCCTGACTTTC. This codes for CASSLAVASSGANVLTF.